Below, 20 T cell receptor beta chains from the same sample are listed, as sequenced in a study of Ad26.COV2.S vaccination and SARS-CoV-2 variants. Specified treatment: some 20 received Ad26.COV2.S at low or high dose, single or two shots; several received placebo; per-sample allocation not given. On day 63 after the first injection, vaccine and placebo recipients gave samples. Using immunoSEQ multiplex PCR, the repertoire was profiled, and TCRdb retains in-frame clones only, with some absent. The sample gives about 400,000 clones, around 89% of which show up once; about 1.9% is in the top ten. Sample: peripheral blood, taken in a trial of Ad26.COV2.S vaccine versus placebo. These receptors all come from a person between 18 and 65 years old who received the Ad26.COV2.S COVID-19 vaccine or a placebo.

This clone was detected once. The chain joins TRBV5-5 to TRBJ1-1, with D possibly being TRBD1 (5 bases). Germline CDR1 and CDR2: SGHKS and YYEKEE (reference sequence). This CDR3 is 15 amino acids long. V lost 3 bases, J lost 1 base, and 13 bases lay in between. In nucleotides, the CDR3 is TGTGCCAGCAGCTCCTCCCTTACAGGGAACACTGAAGCTTTCTTT. It specifies CASSSSLTGNTEAFF.

The chain links TRBV6-5 to TRBJ1-1, with 9 bases lining up with TRBD1. CDR3 length: 13 residues. Germline V gives CDR1 MNHEY, CDR2 SVGAGI. J lost 4 bases, V lost 6 bases, and 3 bases had no gene match. CDR3 DNA sequence: TGTGCCAGCAGCCCACAGGGGGCCACTGAAGCTTTCTTT. It specifies CASSPQGATEAFF.

This chain joins TRBV7-3 and TRBJ2-3; D gene unclear. Germline loops: CDR1 SGHTA, CDR2 FQGTGA. The CDR3 runs 18 residues. V was trimmed by 5 bases and J by 2 bases, leaving 23 bases between them. CDR3 DNA sequence: TGTGCCAGCAGCCCCCTTGAACGTCGGAAGAACGACACAGATACGCAGTATTTT. This encodes CASSPLERRKNDTDTQYF.

The V call is TRBV18, the J call TRBJ1-1, with D hard to call. This CDR3 has 15 amino acids. The germline V and J ends were trimmed by 5 bases and 3 bases, with 16 bases remaining between them. Per the germline V gene, CDR1 is KGHSH and CDR2 is LQKENI. This CDR3 is CASSSLHRVDTEAFF. The CDR3 coding sequence is TGTGCCAGCTCATCCTTACACCGGGTGGACACTGAAGCTTTCTTT.

The chain joins TRBV7-8 to TRBJ2-3; D not resolved. The CDR3 runs to 16 residues. Germline assignment: CDR1 SGHVS and CDR2 FQNEAQ. V was cut by 3 bases and J by 0 bases, with 13 bases left in between. The CDR3 spells CASSFGVLESTDTQYF. The CDR3 nucleotides read TGTGCCAGCAGCTTCGGAGTCTTGGAAAGCACAGATACGCAGTATTTT.

This clone showed up just once. Here the CDR3 DNA reads TGTGCCAGCAGTTTCCGGGGGACTAGCGGGAGGGGTTACGAGCAGTACTTC. Translating it yields CASSFRGTSGRGYEQYF. This chain joins TRBV27 and TRBJ2-7, with TRBD2 matching over 16 bases. Germline CDR1 and CDR2: MNHEY and SMNVEV (reference sequence). The ends lost 3 bases at V and 4 bases at J; junction bases unmatched: 6. The CDR3 has 17 amino acids.

The CDR3 protein is CAISEDRLAKNIQYF. The CDR3 bases are TGTGCCATCAGTGAGGACCGCCTAGCCAAAAACATTCAGTACTTC. The chain recombines TRBV10-3 with TRBJ2-4; D is unresolved. CDR1 and CDR2 (germline): ENHRY, SYGVKD. The CDR3 contains 15 residues. Trimming cost V 2 bases and J 0 bases, with 8 bases left between them.

This chain connects TRBV3-1 (or the pseudogene TRBV3-2) to TRBJ1-5, with 11 bases aligning to TRBD1. V dropped 4 bases and J dropped 10; count of bases not matched to a gene: 9. The CDR3 loop spans 15 amino acids. The germline V gene encodes CDR1 LGHDT and CDR2 YNNKEL (reference sequence). The CDR3: CASSRGGTGGEPQHF. The DNA of the CDR3 is TGTGCCAGCAGCCGTGGCGGGACAGGGGGAGAACCCCAGCATTTT.

The chain links TRBV28 to TRBJ2-2; the D is unclear. In germline, CDR1 is MDHEN, CDR2 SYDVKM. The CDR3 is 13 amino acids. V gave up 2 bases and J gave up 6 bases, with 7 bases separating them. Here the CDR3 reads CASSLLGPGELFF. Written as DNA, the CDR3 is TGTGCCAGCAGTTTACTAGGTCCCGGGGAGCTGTTTTTT.

J is TRBJ2-3 and V is TRBV11-3; D is ambiguous. This CDR3 region has 14 residues. With 1 base removed from V and 6 bases from J, the gap between germline ends came to 11 bases. Per germline, CDR1 SGHNT and CDR2 YENEEA. CDR3 amino acids: CASSLGMMGDTQYF. The CDR3 nucleotides are TGTGCCAGCAGCTTAGGGATGATGGGGGATACGCAGTATTTT.

This chain's CDR3 is CAIGTNTGELFF. The DNA for the CDR3 is TGTGCCATAGGCACGAACACCGGGGAGCTGTTTTTT. This rearrangement joins TRBV2 to TRBJ2-2, with unresolved D. CDR3 length: 12 amino acids. Germline V gene sequence: CDR1 SNHLY, CDR2 FYNNEI. V was trimmed by 10 bases and J by 0 bases, leaving 6 bases between them.

The chain uses TRBV9 and TRBJ2-4; D possibly corresponds to TRBD1 (6 bases). Trimming removed 0 bases from V and 7 bases from J, with 17 bases in between. The germline CDR1 and CDR2 sequences are SGDLS and YYNGEE. This CDR3 has 16 residues. CDR3 protein: CASSVVGRGSANIQYF. CDR3 DNA: TGTGCCAGCAGCGTAGTGGGCAGGGGAAGCGCTAACATTCAGTACTTC.

The chain joins TRBV11-2 to TRBJ2-3, with D possibly being TRBD1 (6 bases). This CDR3 comprises 13 residues. V lost 4 bases, J lost 6 bases, and 11 bases lay in between. CDR1 is SGHAT, CDR2 FQNNGV, per germline. CDR3 loop: CASSYRVIDTQYF. As DNA, the CDR3 is TGTGCCAGCAGCTACAGGGTGATCGATACGCAGTATTTT.

The chain has TRBV6-6 and TRBJ2-1; a weak D match, TRBD2 (6 bases). Germline-derived CDR1 and CDR2 are MNHNY and SVGAGI (reference sequence). The CDR3 totals 15 residues. V lost 2 bases, J lost 9 bases, and 17 bases lay in between. The CDR3 spells CASSYNPRLVGEQFF. In DNA, the CDR3 is TGTGCCAGCAGTTACAACCCCAGACTAGTCGGTGAGCAGTTCTTC.

V gene TRBV10-2 combines with J gene TRBJ2-1; TRBD2 aligns across 12 bases. Germline assignment: CDR1 WSHSY and CDR2 SAAADI. The V gene end was trimmed by 6 bases and the J gene end by 7 bases; junction bases not matched to a gene: 4. There are 14 residues in the CDR3. This chain's CDR3 is CASRLAGGGNEQFF. For the CDR3, the DNA is TGCGCCAGCAGACTAGCGGGAGGTGGGAATGAGCAGTTCTTC.

V usage is TRBV5-8 and J usage is TRBJ1-3; D is unclear. V dropped 0 bases and J dropped 0 bases, with 4 bases sitting between them. Germline-derived CDR1 and CDR2 are SGHTS and YDEGEE. The CDR3 consists of 14 residues. CDR3 in amino acids: CASSLGSSGNTIYF. In DNA, the CDR3 is TGTGCCAGCAGCTTGGGGAGCTCTGGAAACACCATATATTTT. Using reference TRBV5-8 and TRBJ1-3 for the parts outside the CDR3, the full variable domain is EAGVTQSPTHLIKTRGQQATLRCSPISGHTSVYWYQQALGLGLQFLLWYDEGEERNRGNFPPRFSGRQFPNYSSELNVNALELEDSALYLCASSLGSSGNTIYFGEGSWLTVV.

On this clone itself: The sample carries other DNA sequences with the same CDR3. This rearrangement joins TRBV18 to TRBJ2-7; 10 nucleotides match TRBD2. V was pared by 2 bases and J by 6 bases, with 4 bases of the junction left unmatched. CDR3 size: 14 residues. Germline assignment: CDR1 KGHSH and CDR2 LQKENI. CDR3 DNA sequence: TGTGCCAGCTCACCAGGGCTAGCGGGAGCCGAGCAGTACTTC. Protein sequence: CASSPGLAGAEQYF. Filled out from reference TRBV18 and TRBJ2-7, the complete variable domain reads NAGVMQNPRHLVRRRGQEARLRCSPMKGHSHVYWYRQLPEEGLKFMVYLQKENIIDESGMPKERFSAEFPKEGPSILRIQQVVRGDSAAYFCASSPGLAGAEQYFGPGTRLTVT.

CDR3 DNA sequence: TGTGCCAGCAGTTTATTATCAGGGTACGAGCAGTACTTC. Amino acid sequence: CASSLLSGYEQYF. The rearrangement uses TRBV12-3 or TRBV12-4 and TRBJ2-7, with D perhaps matching TRBD1 (5 bases). This CDR3 contains 13 residues. Deletions cut 2 bases from V and 4 bases from J, with 9 bases between.

The rearrangement links TRBV7-2 to TRBJ2-7; a possible D gene is TRBD2 (6 bases). Germline V CDR1 and CDR2: SGHTA, FQGNSA. The CDR3 has 15 residues. V lost 3 bases and J lost 1, with 13 bases in between. CDR3 coding DNA: TGTGCCAGCAGCTTTAGCCTAGCGACTTCCTACGAGCAGTACTTC. Translated, it gives CASSFSLATSYEQYF.

The J gene is TRBJ2-1, the V gene TRBV2, with 7 positions matching TRBD2. The CDR3 is 17 residues long. V was pared by 2 bases and J by 6 bases, with 13 bases of the junction left unmatched. CDR1 is SNHLY, CDR2 FYNNEI, per germline. This chain's CDR3 is CASSEFGGRGGSNEQFF. CDR3 sequence (DNA): TGTGCCAGCAGTGAATTCGGGGGTCGCGGCGGGAGCAATGAGCAGTTCTTC.